These T cell receptor beta chains were read from a single sample in a study of T cell repertoires in cytomegalovirus infection. A single record per CDR3 protein comes from TCRdb applying MiXCR to the reads. The sample yields some 130,000 distinct CDR3 sequences, roughly a quarter seen once. These receptors have no identified antigens. Sequencing was performed on PBMCs, sequenced either directly or after in vitro stimulation (not recorded which). The receptors stem from a human donor in good health (CMV status not recorded). Some clones in this sample may be carry-over from other donors' samples. Both conserved end residues are part of each CDR3. A D gene is named only where the DNA matches it firmly. Clone size is shown for a subset of rows, as once, few, many or a class of expanded clone.

j_gene: TRBJ1-2; d_gene: TRBD1; v_gene: TRBV7-2; abundance: once; CDR3nt: TGTGCCAGCAGCTATTACAGGGGAGGTGTCGGCTACACCTTC; CDR3aa: CASSYYRGGVGYTF
j_gene: TRBJ2-1; d_gene: TRBD2; v_gene: TRBV6-2/TRBV6-3; abundance: NA; CDR3nt: TGTGCCAGCCTTCCCCTAGCGGGATGGGACAATGAGCAGTTCTTC; CDR3aa: CASLPLAGWDNEQFF
j_gene: TRBJ2-3; d_gene: TRBD2; v_gene: TRBV2; abundance: few; CDR3nt: TGTGCCAGCAACCAACTAGCGGCTAGCACAGATACGCAGTATTTT; CDR3aa: CASNQLAASTDTQYF
j_gene: TRBJ2-2; d_gene: TRBD2; v_gene: TRBV11-2; abundance: once; CDR3nt: TGTGCCAGCAGCTCGCCGGGACTACCTAACACCGGGGAGCTGTTTTTT; CDR3aa: CASSSPGLPNTGELFF
j_gene: TRBJ2-5; d_gene: NA; v_gene: TRBV29-1; abundance: NA; CDR3nt: TGCAGCGCAACCGTCGGACTAATACAAGAGACCCAGTACTTC; CDR3aa: CSATVGLIQETQYF
j_gene: TRBJ2-5; d_gene: NA; v_gene: TRBV27; abundance: once; CDR3nt: TGTGCCAGCAGTTTATTAGGGCCAACTCGGGTAGAGACCCAGTACTTC; CDR3aa: CASSLLGPTRVETQYF
j_gene: TRBJ2-3; d_gene: TRBD1; v_gene: TRBV15; abundance: NA; CDR3nt: TGTGCCACCAGTAAACAGGGGGCCGAGGGCACAGATACGCAGTATTTT; CDR3aa: CATSKQGAEGTDTQYF
j_gene: TRBJ1-1; d_gene: NA; v_gene: TRBV7-2; abundance: many; CDR3nt: TGTGCCAGCACCCGAGCCGGGGGGCCGAACACTGAAGCTTTCTTT; CDR3aa: CASTRAGGPNTEAFF
j_gene: TRBJ2-3; d_gene: TRBD2; v_gene: TRBV19; abundance: NA; CDR3nt: TGTGCCAGTAGGCACCCGGGACTAGCGGGACGAGATACGCAGTATTTT; CDR3aa: CASRHPGLAGRDTQYF
j_gene: TRBJ2-6; d_gene: TRBD1; v_gene: TRBV11-2; abundance: few; CDR3nt: TGTGCCAGCAGCTGGGGACAGATCTCTGGGGCCAACGTCCTGACTTTC; CDR3aa: CASSWGQISGANVLTF
j_gene: TRBJ1-1; d_gene: NA; v_gene: TRBV7-2; abundance: many; CDR3nt: TGTGCCAGCAATTCGGGACAGAACACTGAAGCTTTCTTT; CDR3aa: CASNSGQNTEAFF
j_gene: TRBJ2-1; d_gene: TRBD2; v_gene: TRBV2; abundance: few; CDR3nt: TGTGCCAGCAGAGCCGGCCGGGAGGGCCCCTACAATGAGCAGTTCTTC; CDR3aa: CASRAGREGPYNEQFF
j_gene: TRBJ1-3; d_gene: TRBD1; v_gene: TRBV4-1; abundance: NA; CDR3nt: TGTGCCAGCAGCCAAGAGGGACAGAACGCTGGAAACACCATATATTTT; CDR3aa: CASSQEGQNAGNTIYF
j_gene: TRBJ2-7; d_gene: NA; v_gene: TRBV7-9; abundance: many; CDR3nt: TGTGCCAGCAGGGAGGGCGAAGGGGAGCAGTACTTC; CDR3aa: CASREGEGEQYF
j_gene: TRBJ2-5; d_gene: TRBD2; v_gene: TRBV29-1; abundance: NA; CDR3nt: TGCAGCGGCCGACGGACTAGCGGGTACCAAGAGACCCAGTACTTC; CDR3aa: CSGRRTSGYQETQYF
j_gene: TRBJ2-1; d_gene: NA; v_gene: TRBV5-4; abundance: few; CDR3nt: TGTGCCAGCAGCTTGGAGCCAATCCGGGGGGAGCAGTTCTTC; CDR3aa: CASSLEPIRGEQFF
j_gene: TRBJ1-5; d_gene: NA; v_gene: TRBV5-5; abundance: many; CDR3nt: TGTGCCAGCAGCTTAAGCCCAGGGTCCGATCAGCCCCAGCATTTT; CDR3aa: CASSLSPGSDQPQHF
j_gene: TRBJ2-1; d_gene: NA; v_gene: TRBV7-6; abundance: NA; CDR3nt: TGTGCCAGCGCCATCCGCGGCGACAATGAGCAGTTCTTC; CDR3aa: CASAIRGDNEQFF
j_gene: TRBJ1-2; d_gene: NA; v_gene: TRBV5-1; abundance: once; CDR3nt: TGCGCCAGCAGCCCCAGGGAGATGGATGGCTACACCTTC; CDR3aa: CASSPREMDGYTF
j_gene: TRBJ2-5; d_gene: TRBD2; v_gene: TRBV7-2; abundance: many; CDR3nt: TGTGCCAGCAGCTTAGGTAGCGGGAGAGGAGAGACCCAGTACTTC; CDR3aa: CASSLGSGRGETQYF
j_gene: TRBJ2-7; d_gene: NA; v_gene: TRBV7-2; abundance: many; CDR3nt: TGTGCCAGCAGCTTAAGGGCCTACGAGCAGTACTTC; CDR3aa: CASSLRAYEQYF
j_gene: TRBJ2-7; d_gene: NA; v_gene: TRBV7-2; abundance: many; CDR3nt: TGTGCCAGCAAATCCCATGAGGGATGGTACGAGCAGTACTTC; CDR3aa: CASKSHEGWYEQYF
j_gene: TRBJ2-3; d_gene: NA; v_gene: TRBV28; abundance: NA; CDR3nt: TGTGCCAGCAGTTTTCCCAGGATGAGCACAGATACGCAGTATTTT; CDR3aa: CASSFPRMSTDTQYF
j_gene: TRBJ1-1; d_gene: NA; v_gene: TRBV7-2; abundance: many; CDR3nt: TGTGCCAGCAGACCGGGACCGCGGAACACTGAAGCTTTCTTT; CDR3aa: CASRPGPRNTEAFF
j_gene: TRBJ2-1; d_gene: NA; v_gene: TRBV7-8; abundance: few; CDR3nt: TGTGCCAGCAGCTTAGTGGTGGGAGTCTTGGGGATTGAGCAGTTCTTC; CDR3aa: CASSLVVGVLGIEQFF
j_gene: TRBJ1-2; d_gene: NA; v_gene: TRBV7-2; abundance: many; CDR3nt: TGTGCCAGCAGCCCCCCGGGAAGAACTAACTATGGCTACACCTTC; CDR3aa: CASSPPGRTNYGYTF
j_gene: TRBJ2-3; d_gene: TRBD2; v_gene: TRBV4-1; abundance: NA; CDR3nt: TGCGCCAGCAGCCAAGAGTATGGCGGGAGGACCGTAGTAAGTGGGGCAGATACGCAGTATTTT; CDR3aa: CASSQEYGGRTVVSGADTQYF
j_gene: TRBJ2-7; d_gene: TRBD1; v_gene: TRBV7-2; abundance: many; CDR3nt: TGTGCCAGCAGCCAGGAGACAGGGGGCGGGTACGAGCAGTACTTC; CDR3aa: CASSQETGGGYEQYF
j_gene: TRBJ2-2; d_gene: NA; v_gene: TRBV7-6; abundance: many; CDR3nt: TGTGCCAGCAGCTGGGGGACTGGCACCGGGGAGCTGTTTTTT; CDR3aa: CASSWGTGTGELFF
j_gene: TRBJ2-7; d_gene: TRBD1; v_gene: TRBV6-2/TRBV6-3; abundance: NA; CDR3nt: TGTGCCAGCAGTCTCGGCGGGACAGGGCAGTTGAGCTCCTACGAGCAGTACTTC; CDR3aa: CASSLGGTGQLSSYEQYF
j_gene: TRBJ2-1; d_gene: NA; v_gene: TRBV4-3; abundance: many; CDR3nt: TGCGCCAGCAGCCAAGACTACCAGGCCTACAATGAGCAGTTCTTC; CDR3aa: CASSQDYQAYNEQFF
j_gene: TRBJ2-1; d_gene: TRBD1; v_gene: TRBV4-3; abundance: few; CDR3nt: TGCGCCAGCAGCCTATACCCTCCGGGACAGACCTACAATGAGCAGTTCTTC; CDR3aa: CASSLYPPGQTYNEQFF
j_gene: TRBJ1-2; d_gene: NA; v_gene: TRBV6-5; abundance: NA; CDR3nt: TGTGCCAGCAGTTCAGACAGCTATGGCTACACCTTC; CDR3aa: CASSSDSYGYTF
j_gene: TRBJ2-7; d_gene: TRBD1; v_gene: TRBV4-3; abundance: NA; CDR3nt: TGCGCCAGCAGCCCAGACAGGGGTCTCTCCTACGAGCAGTACTTC; CDR3aa: CASSPDRGLSYEQYF
j_gene: TRBJ2-1; d_gene: NA; v_gene: TRBV15; abundance: few; CDR3nt: TGTGCCACCAGCAGCACTAGGAGGGGGGTTTACAATGAGCAGTTCTTC; CDR3aa: CATSSTRRGVYNEQFF
j_gene: TRBJ1-4; d_gene: NA; v_gene: TRBV19; abundance: NA; CDR3nt: TGTGCCAGTTCGTCGGCCAGGGTGGCTAATGAAAAACTGTTTTTT; CDR3aa: CASSSARVANEKLFF
j_gene: TRBJ2-2; d_gene: TRBD2; v_gene: TRBV7-2; abundance: many; CDR3nt: TGTGCCAGCAGCTCCCCGAGACTAGCGGGAGAAACCGGGGAGCTGTTTTTT; CDR3aa: CASSSPRLAGETGELFF
j_gene: TRBJ2-5; d_gene: TRBD2; v_gene: TRBV7-2; abundance: many; CDR3nt: TGTGCCAGCAGTCGGGGGGGCGGAGAGACCCAGTACTTC; CDR3aa: CASSRGGGETQYF
j_gene: TRBJ1-4; d_gene: NA; v_gene: TRBV29-1; abundance: few; CDR3nt: TGCAGCGTGGAGACAGGTTTTGCTAATGAAAAACTGTTTTTT; CDR3aa: CSVETGFANEKLFF
j_gene: TRBJ1-2; d_gene: NA; v_gene: TRBV12-3/TRBV12-4; abundance: many; CDR3nt: TGTGCCAGCAGTTTTAACGGGGGCTATGGCTACACCTTC; CDR3aa: CASSFNGGYGYTF
j_gene: TRBJ2-3; d_gene: TRBD2; v_gene: TRBV6-5; abundance: few; CDR3nt: TGTGCCAGCAGTTACGGGGCGGGAGGTCCAGATACGCAGTATTTT; CDR3aa: CASSYGAGGPDTQYF
j_gene: TRBJ1-1; d_gene: TRBD1; v_gene: TRBV9; abundance: NA; CDR3nt: TGTGCCAGCAGCGTAGCCATCCGGGACAGTGAAGCTTTCTTT; CDR3aa: CASSVAIRDSEAFF
j_gene: TRBJ2-1; d_gene: TRBD1; v_gene: TRBV7-9; abundance: NA; CDR3nt: TGTGCCAGCAGCTCACGACAGGGGGGCAATGAGCAGTTCTTC; CDR3aa: CASSSRQGGNEQFF
j_gene: TRBJ2-7; d_gene: NA; v_gene: TRBV20-1; abundance: few; CDR3nt: TGCAGTGCTCCTGGGCCTGCGTCCTACGAGCAGTACTTC; CDR3aa: CSAPGPASYEQYF
j_gene: TRBJ1-2; d_gene: TRBD1; v_gene: TRBV7-2; abundance: NA; CDR3nt: TGTGCCAGCAGCTTTGACAGGGGAGGCTATGGCTACACCTTC; CDR3aa: CASSFDRGGYGYTF
j_gene: TRBJ2-3; d_gene: NA; v_gene: TRBV7-2; abundance: few; CDR3nt: TGTGCCAGCAGCACGTATCTAAATACGCAGTATTTT; CDR3aa: CASSTYLNTQYF